This TCR beta chain was identified in a study of response to subunit inactivated influenza vaccine. Using its own MiXCR run on the RT-PCR reads, TCRdb lists one record per CDR3 protein. There are about 570,000 distinct CDR3 sequences in the sample; 11% occur only once, and 11% lies in the top ten. Trimming shortened V by 5 bases and J by 5 bases, and 13 bases separated the two germline ends. The CDR3 totals 14 residues. This sample also appeared in a second study, on T cells expressing NK-cell markers. That publication notes: Libraries used 5'RACE template switching adding universal primer site and UMIs.

The chain carries TRBV12-3 or TRBV12-4 and TRBJ2-1; D uncertain. The TCR originated in a man between 45 and 60 years old who received an inactivated influenza vaccine. This specimen was PBMCs from blood, taken on the day of vaccination. CDR3 sequence (DNA): TGTGCCAGCAGTCACGCCCCCAGAAACAATGAGCAGTTCTTC. Amino acids: CASSHAPRNNEQFF.